The clone carrying this T cell receptor beta chain has more than one count but fewer than ten. Its antigen is not identified. The data are from a study of OX40 agonist ivuxolimab in advanced cancers. Study-wide background: Intravenous ivuxolimab at 0.01 to 10 mg/kg was given to patients every 2 weeks. A male proportion of about 86% was recorded, with mean age approximately 57 years and range about 20 to 79.

Study-wide results and limits: In CD8+ T cells, expanded clones were on average more numerous than in CD4+.

Some clones are missing from TCRdb's copy, which holds only in-frame ones; the method was immunoSEQ multiplex PCR. The repertoire holds about 68,000 clones, over 80% seen once, with around 9.9% in the top ten. The study sampled blood at baseline, cycle 4 day 1, and cycle 7 day 1. Trimming pared 4 bases from V and 2 bases from J, leaving 11 bases between. Looked up from germline, CDR1 is MDHEN and CDR2 is SYDVKM. The CDR3 spans 14 residues. The material sequenced was CD4+ or CD8+ T cells sorted from blood, taken in a trial of the OX40 agonist ivuxolimab. This chain joins TRBV28 and TRBJ1-1; D is ambiguous. The origin of this receptor is an adult with an advanced solid tumor such as melanoma, head and neck, liver or kidney cancer. The CDR3 loop is CASSSSGKNTEAFF. The CDR3, as DNA: TGTGCCAGCAGTTCCTCGGGCAAAAACACTGAAGCTTTCTTT.